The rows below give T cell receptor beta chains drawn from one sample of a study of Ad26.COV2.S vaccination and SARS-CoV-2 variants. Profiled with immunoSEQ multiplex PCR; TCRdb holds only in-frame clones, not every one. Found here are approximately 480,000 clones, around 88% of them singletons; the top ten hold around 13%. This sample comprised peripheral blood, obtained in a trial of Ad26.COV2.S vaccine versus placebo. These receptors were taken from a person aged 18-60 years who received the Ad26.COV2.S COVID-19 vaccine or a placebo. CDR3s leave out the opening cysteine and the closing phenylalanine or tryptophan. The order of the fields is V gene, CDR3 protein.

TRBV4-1 ASSQDIAGGPINEQF
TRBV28 ASSFTLGNTEAF
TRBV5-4 ASSLAAGGPLGGELF
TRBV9 ASSVGTAYLYEQY
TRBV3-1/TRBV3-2 ASSQDRDSLNEQF
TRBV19 ASSKGGTSYNEQF
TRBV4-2 ASSQGRTDSSYEQY
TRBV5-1 ASSLVLAKGNEQF
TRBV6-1 ASSDPQWAQY
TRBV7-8 ASSLWALSNQPQH
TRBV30 AWSDVLNYT
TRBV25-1 ASSEIGGQIGD
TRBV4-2 ASSQPTSENNEQF
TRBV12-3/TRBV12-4 ASSFDSLYGYT
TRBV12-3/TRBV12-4 ASSFGVGYT
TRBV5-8 ASSLDRGGGYT
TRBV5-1 ASSLEGGGQQF